The clone carrying this TCR beta chain was observed a single time. The antigen remains undetermined. Per the germline V gene, CDR1 is SGHRS and CDR2 is YFSETQ. The CDR3 consists of 16 residues. The J segment lost 3 bases and the V segment lost 0 bases, leaving 9 bases of the junction unmatched. Primers for the PCR totalled 60 Vbeta and 13 Jbeta. Libraries were prepared by immunoSEQ multiplex PCR; TCRdb keeps only in-frame clonotypes and omits some of them. Of about 110,000 clones in the sample, over 60% are singletons; the top ten hold approximately 3%. The data are from a study of cytomegalovirus exposure and HLA in healthy donors. Whole-study context: About 85 million unique TCRs from HLA-typed donors were held in an early release of data.

General study points: The CMV antigen specificity of a few CMV-associated chains was confirmed through in vitro analysis. In a later analysis, several top co-occurrence clusters appeared linked to parvovirus B19, influenza, CMV and Epstein-Barr virus.

The sequencing sample was made of PBMCs. V gene TRBV5-1 combines with J gene TRBJ2-7; 7 positions agree with TRBD1. The TCR comes from a woman younger than 35 in good health and CMV-seropositive. This CDR3 is CASSLGSTGLFYEQYF. CDR3 DNA: TGCGCCAGCAGCTTGGGGTCGACAGGGTTGTTCTACGAGCAGTACTTC.